This entry concerns a single T cell receptor beta chain. These data are taken from a study of blood T cell repertoires in COVID-19. Clones were read by immunoSEQ multiplex PCR, and TCRdb kept only the in-frame ones, dropping some. The sample has about 300,000 clones, approximately 86% seen once. Trimming stripped 3 bases from V and 4 bases from J, with 14 bases between. CDR3 size: 14 residues. Germline CDR1 and CDR2: SQVTM and ANQGSEA. This receptor was taken from a man in his 70s with acute or convalescent COVID-19. This chain joins TRBV29-1 and TRBJ2-3; D perhaps matches TRBD2 (6 bases). Sequenced material: peripheral blood. DNA for the CDR3: TGCAGCGTTGAGCGTGACCCGGGGGCAGATACGCAGTATTTT. Translated: CSVERDPGADTQYF.